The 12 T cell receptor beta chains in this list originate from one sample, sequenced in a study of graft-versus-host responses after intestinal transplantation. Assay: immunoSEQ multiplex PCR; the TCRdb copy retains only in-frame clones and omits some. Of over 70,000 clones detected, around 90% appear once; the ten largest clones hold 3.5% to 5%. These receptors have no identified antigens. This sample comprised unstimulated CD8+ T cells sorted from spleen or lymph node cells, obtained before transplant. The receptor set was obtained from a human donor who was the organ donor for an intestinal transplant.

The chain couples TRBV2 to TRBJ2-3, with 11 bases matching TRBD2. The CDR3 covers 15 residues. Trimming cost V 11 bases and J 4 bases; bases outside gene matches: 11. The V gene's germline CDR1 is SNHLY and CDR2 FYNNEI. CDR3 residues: CAGLRLAGRADTQYF. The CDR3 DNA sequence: TGTGCCGGGCTGCGACTAGCGGGGAGGGCAGATACGCAGTATTTT.

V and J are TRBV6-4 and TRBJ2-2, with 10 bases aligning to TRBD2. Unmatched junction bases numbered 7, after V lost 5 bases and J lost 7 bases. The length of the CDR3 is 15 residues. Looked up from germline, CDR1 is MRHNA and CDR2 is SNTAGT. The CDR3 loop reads CASSLAGGPDGELFF. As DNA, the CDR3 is TGTGCCAGCAGTTTAGCGGGGGGCCCCGACGGGGAGCTGTTTTTT.

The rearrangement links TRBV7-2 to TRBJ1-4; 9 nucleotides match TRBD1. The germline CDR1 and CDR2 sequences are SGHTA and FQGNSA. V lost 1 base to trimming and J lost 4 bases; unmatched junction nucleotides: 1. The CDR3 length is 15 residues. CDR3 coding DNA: TGTGCCAGCAGCTTAGAGACAGGGGGTAATGAAAAACTGTTTTTT. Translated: CASSLETGGNEKLFF.

CDR3 loop: CASSLRLGGVAETQYF. The CDR3 nucleotides are TGTGCCAGCAGCCTAAGACTAGGGGGGGTGGCAGAGACCCAGTACTTC. The V gene is TRBV7-2, the J gene TRBJ2-5; weak D call: TRBD2 (7 bases). The V gene's germline CDR1 is SGHTA and CDR2 FQGNSA. The CDR3 loop spans 16 amino acids. V lost 5 bases to trimming and J lost 4 bases, with 20 bases between them. The variable domain in full, completed from reference TRBV7-2 and TRBJ2-5, reads GAGVSQSPSNKVTEKGKDVELRCDPISGHTALYWYRQSLGQGLEFLIYFQGNSAPDKSGLPSDRFSAERTGGSVSTLTIQRTQQEDSAVYLCASSLRLGGVAETQYFGPGTRLLVL.

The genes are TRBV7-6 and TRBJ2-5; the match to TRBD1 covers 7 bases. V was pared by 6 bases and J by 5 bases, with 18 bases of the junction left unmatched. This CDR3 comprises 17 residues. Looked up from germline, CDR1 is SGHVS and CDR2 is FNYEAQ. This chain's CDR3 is CASSSYRGTTQRETQYF. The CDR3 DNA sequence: TGTGCCAGCAGTTCCTACAGGGGAACCACCCAACGGGAGACCCAGTACTTC.

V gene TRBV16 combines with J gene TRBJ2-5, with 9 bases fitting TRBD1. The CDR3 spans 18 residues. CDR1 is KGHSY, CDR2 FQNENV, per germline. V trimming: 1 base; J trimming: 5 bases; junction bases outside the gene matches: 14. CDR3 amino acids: CASSQLSTGTGFLETQYF. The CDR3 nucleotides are TGTGCCAGCAGCCAATTGTCTACAGGGACAGGGTTTCTGGAGACCCAGTACTTC. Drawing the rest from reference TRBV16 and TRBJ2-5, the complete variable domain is GEEVAQTPKHLVRGEGQKAKLYCAPIKGHSYVFWYQQVLKNEFKFLISFQNENVFDETGMPKERFSAKCLPNSPCSLEIQATKLEDSAVYFCASSQLSTGTGFLETQYFGPGTRLLVL.

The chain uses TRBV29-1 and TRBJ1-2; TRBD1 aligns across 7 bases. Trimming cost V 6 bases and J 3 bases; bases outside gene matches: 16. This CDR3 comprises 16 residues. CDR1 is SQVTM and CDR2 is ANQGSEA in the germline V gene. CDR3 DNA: TGCAGCGTCTTAGCCGGGACAGACGGAGAAGACTATGGCTACACCTTC. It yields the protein CSVLAGTDGEDYGYTF.

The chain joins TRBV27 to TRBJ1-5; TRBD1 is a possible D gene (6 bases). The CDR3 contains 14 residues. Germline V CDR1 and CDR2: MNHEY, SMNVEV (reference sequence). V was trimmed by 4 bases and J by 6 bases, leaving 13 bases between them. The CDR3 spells CASSSVQGVQPQHF. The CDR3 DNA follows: TGTGCCAGCAGTTCAGTACAGGGAGTTCAGCCCCAGCATTTT.

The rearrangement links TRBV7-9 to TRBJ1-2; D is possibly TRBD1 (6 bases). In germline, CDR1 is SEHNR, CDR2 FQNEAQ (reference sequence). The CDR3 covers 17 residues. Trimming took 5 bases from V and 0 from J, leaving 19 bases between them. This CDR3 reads CASSHTNQGPSNYGYTF. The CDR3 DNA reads TGTGCCAGCAGCCACACAAATCAGGGGCCCTCTAACTATGGCTACACCTTC. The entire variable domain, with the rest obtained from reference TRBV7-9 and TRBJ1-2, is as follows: DTGVSQNPRHKITKRGQNVTFRCDPISEHNRLYWYRQTLGQGPEFLTYFQNEAQLEKSRLLSDRFSAERPKGSFSTLEIQRTEQGDSAMYLCASSHTNQGPSNYGYTFGSGTRLTVV.

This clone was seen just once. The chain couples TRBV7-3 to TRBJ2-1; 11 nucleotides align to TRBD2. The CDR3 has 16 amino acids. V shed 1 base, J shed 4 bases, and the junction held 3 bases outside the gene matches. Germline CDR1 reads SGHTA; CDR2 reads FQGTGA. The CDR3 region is CASSLSSGGVYNEQFF. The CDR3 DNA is TGTGCCAGCAGCTTAAGTAGCGGGGGGGTGTACAATGAGCAGTTCTTC.

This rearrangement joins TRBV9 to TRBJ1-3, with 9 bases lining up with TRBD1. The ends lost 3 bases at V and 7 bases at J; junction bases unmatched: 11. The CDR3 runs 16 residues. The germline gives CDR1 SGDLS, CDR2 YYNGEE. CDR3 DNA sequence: TGTGCCAGCAGCGCCGGCCCCGGGACAGGGACGAACACCATATATTTT. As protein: CASSAGPGTGTNTIYF.

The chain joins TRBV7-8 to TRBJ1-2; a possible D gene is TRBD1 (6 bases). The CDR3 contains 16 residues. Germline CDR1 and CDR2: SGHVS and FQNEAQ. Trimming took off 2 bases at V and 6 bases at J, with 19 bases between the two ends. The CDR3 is CASSLRGGAKENGYTF. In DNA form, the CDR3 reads TGTGCCAGCAGCTTACGGGGGGGGGCAAAAGAAAATGGCTACACCTTC.